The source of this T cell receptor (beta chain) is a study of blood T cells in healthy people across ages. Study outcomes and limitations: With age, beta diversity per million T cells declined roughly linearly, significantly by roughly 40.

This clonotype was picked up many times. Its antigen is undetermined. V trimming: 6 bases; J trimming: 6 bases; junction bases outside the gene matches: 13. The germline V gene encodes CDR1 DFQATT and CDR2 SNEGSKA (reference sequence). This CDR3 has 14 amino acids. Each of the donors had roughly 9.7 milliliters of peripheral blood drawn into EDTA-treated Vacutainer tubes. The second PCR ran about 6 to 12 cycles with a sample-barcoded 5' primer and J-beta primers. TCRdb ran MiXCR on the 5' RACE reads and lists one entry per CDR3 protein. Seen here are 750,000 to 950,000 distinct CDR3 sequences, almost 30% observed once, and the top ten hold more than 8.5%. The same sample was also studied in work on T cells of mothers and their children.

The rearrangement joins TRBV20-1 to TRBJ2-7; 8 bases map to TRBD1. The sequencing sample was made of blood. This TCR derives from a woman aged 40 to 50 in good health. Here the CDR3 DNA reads TGCAGTGCCCCGAAGGACAGGGCTCGCTCCGAGCAGTACTTC. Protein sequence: CSAPKDRARSEQYF.